This T cell receptor beta chain was documented in a study of blood T cell repertoires in COVID-19 (TCRdb year 2020). Concerning the study at large: The collaborator samples originated in the United States, Italy and Spain and spanned the acute and convalescent phases of COVID-19. The material from the prospective study consisted of cDNA or gDNA derived from T cells, B-cell-depleted T cells, or PBMCs. Deeply sampled blood TCRbeta repertoires from subjects exposed to, actively infected with, or recovered from COVID-19 were included in the dataset. A freely available public database, intended as a resource for researchers studying the immune response to SARS-CoV-2, is where the repertoires were released. The samples were drawn from the first 160 participants of the ongoing ImmuneRACE study and from about 1,200 subjects provided by 6 global collaborators. A de-identified subject ID, COVID-19 status, age in years and sex were almost always included in the sample metadata. Where available, HLA class I and class II types were taken from metadata supplied by the sample provider and were not determined by assay-based typing. Beyond this particular receptor, the publication reports: The amount of clinical and demographic metadata varied by source and participant and was provided uncurated.

TCRbeta CDR3 regions were amplified from genomic DNA by means of the immunoSEQ Assay, a bias-controlled multiplex PCR. On the study's bioinformatics: Within the assay, amplification of reference gene primers was used to estimate how many nucleated cells each sample contained. To quantify the absolute abundance of each unique TCRbeta CDR3 rearrangement, sequence reads were collapsed and filtered. For each sample, productive Simpson clonality was calculated by taking the square root of Simpson's diversity index across productive rearrangements. TCRdb retrieved this table from immuneACCESS and kept in-frame rearrangements only. Not all clones are present; in checked studies, unresolved V genes account for under half, and no reason is known for the remainder. V and J calls and clone size follow that table, whereas D and trimming were derived from the DNA. The sample table shows more than 300,000 clones, and about 84% are seen once. Around 1.5% of the sample is in the top ten clones.

The CDR3 contains 14 residues, cysteine and phenylalanine counted. This entry keeps only the CDR3 DNA: 42 bases, framed from base 1. From the germline V gene, CDR1 is SNHLY and CDR2 is FYNNEI. Relative to germline, V is missing 8 bases and J is missing 3 bases, with 10 bases of the junction outside any gene match. Remarks on this clone: What this receptor recognizes is not known. One base away there is no much larger clone; base qualities are not given.

Collaborating institutions collected whole blood in K2EDTA tubes following their own protocols. Collaborator samples were shipped for TCRbeta analysis as frozen whole blood, isolated PBMCs, or DNA extracted from either sample type. Material: peripheral blood. The clonotype was recovered from a woman in her fifties or sixties with acute or convalescent COVID-19. The chain links TRBV2 with TRBJ2-7, and TRBD1 aligns with 7 junction nucleotides. The CDR3 protein is CASAGIQGLYEQYF. DNA sequence: TGTGCCAGCGCAGGGATACAGGGGCTCTACGAGCAGTACTTC.